This TCR beta chain is drawn from a study of read filtering for tumor transcriptome and immune sequencing. Study overall: Transcriptome libraries were built from DNase-treated RNA. Per sample, TCR-region reads ranged about 4.05 to 11 million by IR-seq, 85 to 1273 by RNA-seq. Points from the study as a whole: Dropping single-read clonotypes raised IR-seq and RNA-seq shared-clonotype correlation.

The library was built from roughly 400 ng RNA with molecular barcoded adaptors for alpha/delta and beta/gamma chains. Using its own MiXCR run on the reads, TCRdb lists one record per CDR3 protein. The sample carries around 130,000 distinct CDR3 sequences, roughly 13% recorded once. At the time of active disease, bone marrow was collected from every patient. This clonotype was recorded at least ten times. Antigen unknown. V shed 3 bases and J shed 2 bases, with 13 bases lying between them. CDR3 length equals 15 residues. Germline V gene lookup returns CDR1 DFQATT and CDR2 SNEGSKA (reference sequence). The chain recombines TRBV20-1 with TRBJ1-4, with D possibly matching TRBD1 (6 bases). The sequence was collected from a donor at least 40 years old with multiple myeloma. The specimen was a population of CD138-negative cells sorted from bone marrow. Here the CDR3 DNA reads TGCAGTGCTAGGCCCCAGGGGACCACTAATGAAAAACTGTTTTTT. This translates into CSARPQGTTNEKLFF.